The T cell receptor beta chain described here comes from a study of STAT5B mutations in CD4+ large granular lymphocyte leukemia. Buffy coats from healthy blood donors served as controls. Germline CDR1 GTSNPN, CDR2 SVGIG (reference sequence). The length of the CDR3 is 13 residues. V dropped 2 bases and J dropped 3 bases, with 7 bases sitting between them. On this clone itself: Antigen specificity is unknown.

General study findings and limits: Without HLA matching, higher CD4+ than CD8+ T-LGLL clonality could reflect small sample size.

The assay was run at survey level. The assay was immunoSEQ multiplex PCR, and TCRdb's table has in-frame clones only and misses some. This sample has 20,000 to 25,000 clones, with roughly 76% found just once. The chain combines TRBV30 with TRBJ2-2; D remains ambiguous. What was sequenced was CD4+ T cells from blood buffy coats. This TCR came from a human donor in good health. The CDR3 sequence: CAWSLGYTGELFF. CDR3 in DNA: TGTGCCTGGAGTTTGGGTTACACCGGGGAGCTGTTTTTT. The entire variable domain, with the rest obtained from reference TRBV30 and TRBJ2-2, is as follows: SQTIHQWPATLVQPVGSPLSLECTVEGTSNPNLYWYRQAAGRGLQLLFYSVGIGQISSEVPQNLSASRPQDRQFILSSKKLLLSDSGFYLCAWSLGYTGELFFGEGSRLTVL.